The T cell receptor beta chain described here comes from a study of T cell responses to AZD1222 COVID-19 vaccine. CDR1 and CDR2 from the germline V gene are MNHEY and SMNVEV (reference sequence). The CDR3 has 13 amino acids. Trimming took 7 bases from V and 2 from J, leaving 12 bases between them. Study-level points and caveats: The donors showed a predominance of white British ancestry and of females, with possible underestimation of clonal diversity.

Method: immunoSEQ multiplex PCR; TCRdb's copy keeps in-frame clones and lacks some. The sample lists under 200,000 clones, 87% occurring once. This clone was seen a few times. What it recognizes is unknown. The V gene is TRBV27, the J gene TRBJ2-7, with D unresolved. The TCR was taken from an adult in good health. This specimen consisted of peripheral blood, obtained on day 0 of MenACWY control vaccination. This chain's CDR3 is CASISLGTYEQYF. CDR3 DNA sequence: TGTGCCAGCATCTCACTGGGCACCTACGAGCAGTACTTC.